There are a few counts of the clone carrying this T cell receptor beta chain. Its target is not known. The data were obtained in a study of identical twins. The CDR3 loop spans 15 amino acids. In germline, CDR1 is SEHNR, CDR2 FQNEAQ (reference sequence). Trimming cost V 4 bases and J 0 bases, with 9 bases left between them. General study results and limits: Surplus twin overlap in beta out-of-frame sequences was less pronounced. The authors drew conclusions from cross-sectional statistical analysis rather than following the same donors. The more abundant beta clonotypes in cord blood had fewer insertions, and memory repertoires did not show this.

MiXCR, applied by TCRdb to the 5' RACE reads, yields one record per CDR3 protein. The repertoire has about 700,000 distinct CDR3 sequences, approximately 9% of them found once; the top ten carry 0.98%. The sample was also linked to a second study, of yellow fever vaccine responses in identical twins. This second study notes: Twins' vaccine T cell response reportedly seemed partly convergent, partly personalized.

Input material: PBMCs. The rearrangement links TRBV7-9 to TRBJ2-2; D gene unclear. This sequence was found in a woman younger than 30 in good health. CDR3: CASSSHRTNTGELFF. The CDR3 coding sequence is TGTGCCAGCAGCTCGCACCGGACGAACACCGGGGAGCTGTTTTTT.